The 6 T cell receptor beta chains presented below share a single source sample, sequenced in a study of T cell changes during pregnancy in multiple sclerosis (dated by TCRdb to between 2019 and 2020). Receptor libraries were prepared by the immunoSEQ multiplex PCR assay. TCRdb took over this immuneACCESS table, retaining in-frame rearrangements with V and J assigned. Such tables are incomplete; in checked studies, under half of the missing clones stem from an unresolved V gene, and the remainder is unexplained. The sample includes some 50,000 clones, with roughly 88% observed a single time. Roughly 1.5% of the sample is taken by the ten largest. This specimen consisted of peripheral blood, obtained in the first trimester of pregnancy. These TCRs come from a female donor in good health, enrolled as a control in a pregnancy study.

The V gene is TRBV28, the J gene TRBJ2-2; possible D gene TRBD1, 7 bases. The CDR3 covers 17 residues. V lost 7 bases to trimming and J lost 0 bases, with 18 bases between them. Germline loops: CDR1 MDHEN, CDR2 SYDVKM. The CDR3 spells CASTTPAGQPNTGELFF. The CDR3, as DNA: TGTGCCAGCACCACACCCGCGGGACAGCCGAACACCGGGGAGCTGTTTTTT.

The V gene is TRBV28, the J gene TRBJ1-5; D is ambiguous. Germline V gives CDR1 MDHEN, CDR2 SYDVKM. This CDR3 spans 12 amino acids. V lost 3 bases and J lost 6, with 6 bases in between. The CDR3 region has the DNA TGTGCCAGCAGTTTTTCGGTTCAGCCCCAGCATTTT. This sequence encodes CASSFSVQPQHF. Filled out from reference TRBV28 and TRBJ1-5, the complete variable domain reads DVKVTQSSRYLVKRTGEKVFLECVQDMDHENMFWYRQDPGLGLRLIYFSYDVKMKEKGDIPEGYSVSREKKERFSLILESASTNQTSMYLCASSFSVQPQHFGDGTRLSIL.

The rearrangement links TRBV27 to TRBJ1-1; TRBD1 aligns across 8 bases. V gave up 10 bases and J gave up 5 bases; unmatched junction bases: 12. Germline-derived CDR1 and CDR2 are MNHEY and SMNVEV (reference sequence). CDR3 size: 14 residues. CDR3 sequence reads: CATSRQGAYTEAFF. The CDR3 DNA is TGTGCCACTTCCCGTCAGGGGGCTTATACTGAAGCTTTCTTT.

The CDR3 DNA is TGTGCCAGCAGCCTCCTACTAGCGGGAGTGGACCATGAGCAGTTCTTC. Translating gives CASSLLLAGVDHEQFF. The chain is built from TRBV7-9 and TRBJ2-1, with 11 nucleotides matching TRBD2. The CDR3 spans 16 residues. The V gene's germline CDR1 is SEHNR and CDR2 FQNEAQ (reference sequence). V lost 5 bases and J lost 8; bases outside the gene matches: 11.

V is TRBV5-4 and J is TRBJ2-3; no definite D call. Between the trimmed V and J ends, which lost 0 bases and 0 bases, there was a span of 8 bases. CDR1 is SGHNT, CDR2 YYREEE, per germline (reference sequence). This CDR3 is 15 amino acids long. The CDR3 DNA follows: TGTGCCAGCAGCTTGGGACTTGCAAGCACAGATACGCAGTATTTT. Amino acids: CASSLGLASTDTQYF.

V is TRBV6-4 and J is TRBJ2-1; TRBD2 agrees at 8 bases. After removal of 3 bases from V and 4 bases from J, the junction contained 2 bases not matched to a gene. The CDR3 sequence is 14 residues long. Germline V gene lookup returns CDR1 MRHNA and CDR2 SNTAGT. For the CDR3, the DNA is TGTGCCAGCAGTGAGAGCGGGGGTTACAATGAGCAGTTCTTC. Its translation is CASSESGGYNEQFF.